These 25 T cell receptor beta chains share one sample of origin, sequenced in a study of T cell repertoires in cytomegalovirus infection. TCRdb fed the reads into MiXCR, producing one record per CDR3 protein. The table includes roughly 200,000 distinct CDR3 sequences, about a sixth detected once. The specimen was CD8+ T cells from PBMCs. The receptors stem from a human donor in good health (CMV status not recorded). Some clones in this sample may be carry-over from other donors' samples.

The CDR3 loop reads CASSQDRFQGAADTQYF. CDR3 DNA sequence: TGCGCCAGCAGCCAAGATAGGTTCCAGGGGGCGGCAGATACGCAGTATTTT. The rearrangement joins TRBV4-3 to TRBJ2-3; 8 bases are a match to TRBD1. Trimming cost V 0 bases and J 4 bases; bases outside gene matches: 9. CDR1 and CDR2 from the germline V gene are LGHNA and YSLEER. The CDR3 covers 17 residues.

This clonotype was found many times. The chain carries TRBV7-9 and TRBJ2-3; D gene uncertain. The CDR3 runs to 11 residues. Looked up from germline, CDR1 is SEHNR and CDR2 is FQNEAQ (reference sequence). V lost 0 bases and J lost 6, with 1 base in between. As DNA, the CDR3 is TGTGCCAGCAGCTTAGCTGATACGCAGTATTTT. It translates to CASSLADTQYF.

The V call is TRBV27, the J call TRBJ2-7, with TRBD1 matching over 9 bases. After removal of 5 bases from V and 0 bases from J, the junction contained 11 bases not matched to a gene. Germline values: CDR1 MNHEY, CDR2 SMNVEV (reference sequence). This CDR3 contains 17 residues. The CDR3 loop is CASSPTTGTGISYEQYF. In nucleotides, the CDR3 is TGTGCCAGCAGTCCAACTACCGGGACAGGGATCTCCTACGAGCAGTACTTC.

This rearrangement joins TRBV12-3 or TRBV12-4 to TRBJ2-5, with D maybe TRBD2 (6 bases). The germline V and J ends were trimmed by 10 bases and 5 bases, with 17 bases remaining between them. CDR3 size: 13 residues. The CDR3 region is CATRRGIRETQYF. CDR3 in DNA: TGTGCCACCAGGAGGGGTATCCGGGAGACCCAGTACTTC.

This clonotype was counted a few times. The chain is built from TRBV6-2 or TRBV6-3 and TRBJ2-7, with TRBD2 matching over 7 bases. This CDR3 comprises 13 residues. Germline values: CDR1 MNHEY, CDR2 SVGEGT. Germline trimming cut 6 bases from V and 3 bases from J; bases unmatched to any gene: 5. The CDR3 region is CASSPAGIYEQYF. The CDR3 DNA follows: TGTGCCAGCAGCCCAGCGGGAATCTACGAGCAGTACTTC.

The J gene is TRBJ2-4, the V gene TRBV12-3 or TRBV12-4; 8 bases match TRBD1. The length of the CDR3 is 14 residues. With 6 bases clipped from V and 2 bases from J, the junction kept 3 bases outside the gene matches. For the CDR3, the DNA is TGTGCCAGCAGAACAGGGGGTCCCAAAAACATTCAGTACTTC. The encoded protein is CASRTGGPKNIQYF.

The chain is built from TRBV5-6 and TRBJ2-1, with 7 bases matching TRBD1. V lost 1 base and J lost 3; bases outside the gene matches: 10. The CDR3 spans 17 residues. Germline V lookup: CDR1 SGHDT, CDR2 YYEEEE. The CDR3 nucleotides read TGTGCCAGCAGCTTGAATTCGATCTGGGACAGCTACAATGAGCAGTTCTTC. Translated, it gives CASSLNSIWDSYNEQFF.

The rearrangement links TRBV28 to TRBJ2-1, with 9 bases aligning to TRBD2. The trim removed 11 bases at V and 10 bases at J, leaving 12 bases unmatched. Germline loops: CDR1 MDHEN, CDR2 SYDVKM. This CDR3 is built from 13 residues. CDR3 sequence reads: CASRGRGGREQFF. In DNA form, the CDR3 reads TGTGCCTCTAGAGGGCGGGGGGGGAGAGAGCAGTTCTTC.

The chain couples TRBV7-3 to TRBJ2-1, with D maybe TRBD2 (5 bases). This CDR3 has 16 amino acids. V lost 2 bases, J lost 2 bases, and 13 bases lay in between. Germline V CDR1 and CDR2: SGHTA, FQGTGA. The CDR3 nucleotides read TGTGCCAGCAGCTTATGGCGGGCAGAGGCCTACAATGAGCAGTTCTTC. It specifies CASSLWRAEAYNEQFF. The complete variable domain, with remaining parts taken from reference TRBV7-3 and TRBJ2-1, reads GAGVSQTPSNKVTEKGKYVELRCDPISGHTALYWYRQSLGQGPEFLIYFQGTGAADDSGLPNDRFFAVRPEGSVSTLKIQRTERGDSAVYLCASSLWRAEAYNEQFFGPGTRLTVL.

On this clonotype: One end of the junction does not line up with germline, which may come from a read error. The chain couples TRBV28 to TRBJ2-4; D is unresolved. Germline CDR1 reads MDHEN; CDR2 reads SYDVKM. The CDR3 loop spans 12 amino acids. CDR3 coding DNA: TGTGACAGCAGTTTGGTCGGGTACATTCAGTACTTC. Protein: CDSSLVGYIQYF.

This chain connects TRBV20-1 to TRBJ2-1; 9 bases line up with TRBD2. V dropped 3 bases and J dropped 4; count of bases not matched to a gene: 10. CDR3 length: 16 residues. The V gene's germline CDR1 is DFQATT and CDR2 SNEGSKA (reference sequence). The DNA for the CDR3 is TGCAGTGCTAGTGAGCTTGTCACTAGCGGGTACAATGAGCAGTTCTTC. Its protein is CSASELVTSGYNEQFF.

V and J are TRBV6-5 and TRBJ2-7; the match to TRBD2 covers 9 bases. V shed 6 bases and J 6 bases; nucleotides not matched to a gene: 12. This CDR3 is 15 amino acids long. The germline CDR1 and CDR2 sequences are MNHEY and SVGAGI. The CDR3, as DNA: TGTGCCAGCAGAGTAGGGAGCGGGGGGTTTAGCGAGCAGTACTTC. Translation gives CASRVGSGGFSEQYF.

CDR3 bases: TGTGCCATCAGTGAGACTTGGGTAGGGGGCTCCTACGAGCAGTACTTC. Protein product: CAISETWVGGSYEQYF. This chain links TRBV10-3 with TRBJ2-7; a possible D gene is TRBD1 (6 bases). Germline V lookup: CDR1 ENHRY, CDR2 SYGVKD. This CDR3 spans 16 amino acids. Trimming left V 2 bases short and J 0 bases short, with 14 bases between.

The genes are TRBV27 and TRBJ1-2; 9 bases line up with TRBD1. Trimming removed 7 bases from V and 1 base from J; junction bases left unmatched: 7. Germline CDR1 MNHEY, CDR2 SMNVEV (reference sequence). This CDR3 has 15 amino acids. In nucleotides, the CDR3 is TGTGCCAGCATGAACAGGGGACAGGGTAACTATGGCTACACCTTC. Its translation is CASMNRGQGNYGYTF.

This chain joins TRBV6-2 or TRBV6-3 and TRBJ2-7, with D perhaps given as TRBD1 or TRBD2 (6 bases each). With 10 bases removed from V and 5 bases from J, the gap between germline ends came to 12 bases. CDR3 length: 11 amino acids. Germline V gene data show CDR1 as MNHEY and CDR2 as SVGEGT. The CDR3 nucleotides are TGTGCCACCGGGGGCTGGGACGAGCAGTACTTC. This encodes CATGGWDEQYF.

The table lists this clonotype with a few counts. The genes are TRBV6-6 and TRBJ2-7; 8 bases agree with TRBD2. Germline-derived CDR1 and CDR2 are MNHNY and SVGAGI (reference sequence). Losses at the gene ends were 2 bases for V and 6 bases for J; bases not matched to a gene: 9. The CDR3 has 15 residues. The DNA of the CDR3 is TGTGCCAGCAGTTACCCAGGGGACGGGGGGGCCGAGCAGTACTTC. It specifies CASSYPGDGGAEQYF.

This chain joins TRBV19 and TRBJ1-5; D possibly corresponds to TRBD1 (5 bases). Germline V lookup: CDR1 LNHDA, CDR2 SQIVND (reference sequence). The CDR3 extends over 11 amino acids. V was cut by 3 bases and J by 12 bases, with 9 bases left in between. The CDR3 reads CASSMRQGQHF. The CDR3 nucleotides are TGTGCCAGTAGTATGAGGCAGGGCCAGCATTTT.

This clonotype came up a few times. This chain joins TRBV11-2 and TRBJ2-1, with 11 bases fitting TRBD2. V lost 5 bases, J lost 7 bases, and 13 bases stayed unmatched. This CDR3 comprises 17 residues. From germline, CDR1 is SGHAT and CDR2 FQNNGV. The CDR3 region has the DNA TGTGCCAGCAGCCAAATGCCCCTAGCGGGGGGTACGAATGAGCAGTTCTTC. Its protein product is CASSQMPLAGGTNEQFF.

There are many counts of this clonotype. The chain carries TRBV7-2 and TRBJ1-5; D call uncertain. Trimming left V 1 base short and J 3 bases short, with 10 bases between. The CDR3 is 15 residues long. Germline assignment: CDR1 SGHTA and CDR2 FQGNSA. The CDR3 nucleotides read TGTGCCAGCAGCTTAGGGAGAGGCGCCAATCAGCCCCAGCATTTT. Protein sequence: CASSLGRGANQPQHF.

This clonotype was seen a few times. This chain's CDR3 is CASRDAAKNIQYF. The CDR3 nucleotides read TGCGCCAGCAGGGACGCAGCCAAAAACATTCAGTACTTC. J is TRBJ2-4 and V is TRBV5-1; D gene unclear. The ends were cut back, 5 bases at V and 0 bases at J, with 6 bases in the middle. The CDR3 contains 13 residues. The germline V gene encodes CDR1 SGHRS and CDR2 YFSETQ.

This clonotype turned up a few times. This chain links TRBV6-2 or TRBV6-3 with TRBJ1-6; TRBD1 is a possible D gene (6 bases). Germline V CDR1 and CDR2: MNHEY, SVGEGT. Trimming pared 1 base from V and 8 bases from J, leaving 9 bases between. The CDR3 sequence is 14 residues long. CDR3 nucleotides: TGTGCCAGCAGTTACTGGGGGGCGGATTCACCCCTCCACTTT. Translating it yields CASSYWGADSPLHF.

This clonotype was detected only a few times. The chain is built from TRBV6-2 or TRBV6-3 and TRBJ2-3; 16 nucleotides agree with TRBD2. The CDR3 sequence is 17 residues long. With V trimmed by 2 bases and J by 4 bases, 3 bases remained unmatched. Germline V gene sequence: CDR1 MNHEY, CDR2 SVGEGT. CDR3 nucleotide sequence: TGTGCCAGCAGTTACGAGGGACTAGCGGGGGGGCCAGATACGCAGTATTTT. Its protein product is CASSYEGLAGGPDTQYF.

The chain has TRBV5-6 and TRBJ1-4; D is perhaps TRBD1 (6 bases). The CDR3 has 16 residues. Germline V gene data show CDR1 as SGHDT and CDR2 as YYEEEE. Trimming removed 4 bases from V and 7 bases from J, with 20 bases in between. The CDR3 protein is CASSGRTWGAREKLFF. CDR3 DNA sequence: TGTGCCAGCAGCGGGCGGACATGGGGGGCGCGTGAAAAACTGTTTTTT.

This clonotype was seen just once. At one end, the junction sequence differs from germline, possibly due to a read error. The rearrangement joins TRBV12-3 or TRBV12-4 to TRBJ2-3; no reliable D call. The length of the CDR3 is 16 residues. CDR3 region: CVSSLVDVWSTDTQYF. The CDR3 DNA is TGTGTCAGCAGTTTGGTAGACGTTTGGAGCACAGATACGCAGTATTTT.

There are a few counts of this clonotype. The rearrangement uses TRBV6-2 or TRBV6-3 and TRBJ2-4; possibly TRBD2 for D (5 bases). CDR1 MNHEY and CDR2 SVGEGT come from the germline V gene. Trimming removed 2 bases from V and 3 bases from J, with 14 bases in between. The CDR3 extends over 16 amino acids. The CDR3 is CASSYTVQDFKNIQYF. The CDR3 coding sequence is TGTGCCAGCAGTTACACAGTCCAGGACTTCAAAAACATTCAGTACTTC.